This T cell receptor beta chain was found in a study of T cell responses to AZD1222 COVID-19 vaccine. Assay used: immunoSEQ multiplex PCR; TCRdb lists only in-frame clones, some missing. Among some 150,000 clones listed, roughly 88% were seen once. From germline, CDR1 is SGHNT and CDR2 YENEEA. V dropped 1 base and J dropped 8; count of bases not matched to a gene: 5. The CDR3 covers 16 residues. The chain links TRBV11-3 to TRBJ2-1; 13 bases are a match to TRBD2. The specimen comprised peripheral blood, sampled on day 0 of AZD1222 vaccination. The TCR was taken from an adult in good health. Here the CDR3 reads CASSLGGTSGIHEQFF. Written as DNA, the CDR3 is TGTGCCAGCAGCTTAGGCGGGACTAGCGGGATTCATGAGCAGTTCTTC. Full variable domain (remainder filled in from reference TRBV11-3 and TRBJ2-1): EAGVVQSPRYKIIEKKQPVAFWCNPISGHNTLYWYLQNLGQGPELLIRYENEEAVDDSQLPKDRFSAERLKGVDSTLKIQPAELGDSAVYLCASSLGGTSGIHEQFFGPGTRLTVL.